This T cell receptor (beta chain) was found in a study of T cells after yellow fever vaccination. Study as a whole: Fractions with few cells were prepared using SMART-Seq v4 Ultra Low Input.

V was clipped by 3 bases and J by 5 bases, with 13 bases between them. The CDR3 loop spans 14 amino acids. Germline V lookup: CDR1 ENHRY, CDR2 SYGVKD. Each CDR3 protein is one row after TCRdb ran MiXCR on the 5' RACE reads. The profile shows approximately 160,000 distinct CDR3 sequences, roughly 9% of them singletons. This clonotype was seen only a few times. V gene TRBV10-3 combines with J gene TRBJ1-1; TRBD1 might be the D (5 bases). The material sequenced was CD8+ T cells sorted from PBMCs, taken 45 days after the yellow fever booster vaccination. The sequence came from a man aged 18 to 30 who received the YFV17D yellow fever vaccine. This chain's CDR3 is CAISDAGQRTEAFF. The CDR3 bases are TGTGCCATCAGTGATGCAGGGCAGAGGACTGAAGCTTTCTTT.